This T cell receptor (beta chain) was sequenced for a study of beta chain features in type 1 diabetes. Every donor provided one heparinised blood draw, which averaged roughly 120 mL. A remark on this clone: Other nucleotide sequences in the sample specify the same CDR3.

V lost 3 bases and J 1 base, leaving 10 bases between the germline ends. The CDR3 totals 15 residues. Germline values: CDR1 ENHRY, CDR2 SYGVKD. The authors reverse transcribed all of the isolated RNA, so sequencing captured expressed TCRB transcripts. Method: immunoSEQ multiplex PCR; TCRdb's copy keeps in-frame clones and lacks some. The sample has about 40,000 clones, approximately 49% seen once. The sequenced sample consisted of central memory CD4+ T cells from blood. The chain combines TRBV10-3 with TRBJ1-5; tentatively, D is TRBD1 (6 bases). This TCR came from a woman aged 18-35 years in good health. CDR3 sequence (DNA): TGTGCCATCAGTGAATCCAGGGGAAGCAATCAGCCCCAGCATTTT. It is translated as CAISESRGSNQPQHF.